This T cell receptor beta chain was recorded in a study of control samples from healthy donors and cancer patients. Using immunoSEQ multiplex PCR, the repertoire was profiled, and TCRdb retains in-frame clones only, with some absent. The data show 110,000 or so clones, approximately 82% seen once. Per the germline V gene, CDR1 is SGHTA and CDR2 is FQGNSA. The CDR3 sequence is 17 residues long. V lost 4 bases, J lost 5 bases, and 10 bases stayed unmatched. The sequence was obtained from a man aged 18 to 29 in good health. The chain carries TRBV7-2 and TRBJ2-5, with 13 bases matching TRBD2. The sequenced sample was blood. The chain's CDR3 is CASSSGLAGFGAETQYF. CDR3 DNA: TGTGCCAGCAGCTCGGGACTAGCGGGGTTCGGAGCGGAGACCCAGTACTTC.